This TCR beta chain was sequenced during a study of long-term antiretroviral therapy in people with HIV. The libraries were made with immunoSEQ v3.0 at survey level. The repertoire was sequenced with immunoSEQ multiplex PCR; TCRdb's copy has only in-frame clones and lacks some. The sample lists about 23,000 clones; more than 65% were seen once. Details on this clone: Its specificity is not known.

This CDR3 has 14 amino acids. Germline lookup yields CDR1 SGHRS and CDR2 YFSETQ. The germline V and J ends were trimmed by 2 bases and 2 bases, with 7 bases remaining between them. In each sample, about 0.95-11 million cryopreserved PBMC were present before DNA extraction. Broader study findings: Clonotypes expanded prior to ART showed repertoire dominance at all sampled time points.

The sample was unsorted PBMCs, taken 0.3 years after starting antiretroviral therapy. The rearrangement joins TRBV5-1 to TRBJ1-4, with D possibly matching TRBD1 (5 bases). This receptor was identified in a man between 50 and 59 years old with HIV. The CDR3 is CASSFSGTNEKLFF. The CDR3, as DNA: TGCGCCAGCAGCTTTTCAGGGACTAATGAAAAACTGTTTTTT.